Below, 18 T cell receptor beta chains from the same sample are listed, as sequenced in a study of CD8 T cells in ankylosing spondylitis. A single record per CDR3 protein comes from TCRdb applying MiXCR to the 5' RACE reads. In the table there are around 330,000 distinct CDR3 sequences, approximately 10% of which are singletons. Sequenced: blood, either unsorted or a sorted T cell fraction (not recorded which). The receptors originated from a female donor with ankylosing spondylitis or in good health (not recorded which).

This clonotype has a count of ten or more. The genes are TRBV6-1 and TRBJ2-1; tentatively, D is TRBD1 or TRBD2 (6 bases each). V lost 7 bases to trimming and J lost 1 base, with 14 bases between them. The CDR3 spans 15 residues. Germline CDR1 reads MNHNS; CDR2 reads SASEGT. The CDR3 spells CASIGGGASYNEQFF. In DNA, the CDR3 is TGTGCCAGCATTGGGGGCGGGGCTTCCTACAATGAGCAGTTCTTC.

There are many counts of this clonotype. The chain is built from TRBV28 and TRBJ1-3; 7 bases agree with TRBD1. CDR3 length: 18 residues. Trimming at V came to 6 bases and at J to 0 bases, leaving 14 bases not matched to a gene. Germline CDR1 is MDHEN and CDR2 is SYDVKM. The CDR3 is CASRPTGYPLDSGNTIYF. CDR3 DNA sequence: TGTGCCAGCAGACCGACAGGGTATCCACTTGACTCTGGAAACACCATATATTTT.

The gene calls are TRBV30 and TRBJ1-5, with no clear D. CDR3 length: 13 residues. Germline V CDR1 and CDR2: GTSNPN, SVGIG (reference sequence). The V gene lost 3 bases and the J gene lost 4 bases, with 10 bases spanning the gap. Here the CDR3 reads CAWRGLGNQPQHF. CDR3 nucleotides: TGTGCCTGGAGAGGTTTGGGAAATCAGCCCCAGCATTTT.

This clonotype showed up just a few times. The chain combines TRBV4-3 with TRBJ2-7; tentative D call: TRBD2 (5 bases). The CDR3 has 14 residues. V was pared by 1 base and J by 3 bases, with 10 bases between. Germline V gene data show CDR1 as LGHNA and CDR2 as YSLEER. Here the CDR3 reads CASSQVVGDYEQYF. The CDR3 DNA reads TGCGCCAGCAGCCAAGTGGTGGGAGACTACGAGCAGTACTTC.

J is TRBJ2-3 and V is TRBV5-1, with 12 bases that match TRBD1. The J segment lost 5 bases and the V segment lost 4 bases, leaving 8 bases of the junction unmatched. Germline CDR1 SGHRS, CDR2 YFSETQ. The CDR3 is 16 amino acids. CDR3 in DNA: TGCGCCAGCAGCACCGGGACAGGGGGCATTGGAGATACGCAGTATTTT. Its protein is CASSTGTGGIGDTQYF.

The chain combines TRBV6-1 with TRBJ2-2; 8 bases match TRBD2. This CDR3 is built from 15 residues. V shed 7 bases and J 0 bases; nucleotides not matched to a gene: 4. From germline, CDR1 is MNHNS and CDR2 SASEGT. The CDR3 loop reads CASTKGLANTGELFF. The CDR3 DNA is TGTGCCAGCACCAAGGGACTAGCGAACACCGGGGAGCTGTTTTTT.

This clonotype was counted ten times or more. The chain recombines TRBV5-1 with TRBJ1-1; no reliable D call. V lost 1 base and J 3 bases, leaving 10 bases between the germline ends. Germline assignment: CDR1 SGHRS and CDR2 YFSETQ. This CDR3 is built from 14 residues. The CDR3 protein is CASSLTGTHTEAFF. In DNA, the CDR3 is TGCGCCAGCAGCTTGACCGGAACCCACACTGAAGCTTTCTTT.

This clonotype was seen many times. This chain links TRBV12-3 or TRBV12-4 with TRBJ2-3, with TRBD2 identical over 8 bases. Germline trimming cut 5 bases from V and 3 bases from J; bases unmatched to any gene: 10. The CDR3 is 16 residues long. CDR3 sequence reads: CASSPRAGGWTDTQYF. Written as DNA, the CDR3 is TGTGCCAGCAGTCCAAGGGCGGGGGGATGGACAGATACGCAGTATTTT.

At least ten counts were recorded for this clonotype. V gene TRBV5-1 combines with J gene TRBJ2-2; the match to TRBD2 covers 13 bases. Germline-derived CDR1 and CDR2 are SGHRS and YFSETQ. V was clipped by 5 bases and J by 0 bases; unmatched bases: 10. This CDR3 has 19 residues. CDR3 DNA: TGCGCCAGCAGACCGGGACTAGCGGGATCCATAACGAACACCGGGGAGCTGTTTTTT. This codes for CASRPGLAGSITNTGELFF.

This clonotype was detected a few times. The rearrangement uses TRBV7-8 and TRBJ1-3; the D is unclear. V was trimmed by 1 base and J by 8 bases, leaving 21 bases between them. Per the germline V gene, CDR1 is SGHVS and CDR2 is FQNEAQ. The CDR3 consists of 17 residues. The CDR3 reads CASSLGSGEVRADTIYF. DNA of the CDR3: TGTGCCAGCAGCTTAGGGTCCGGGGAGGTCCGGGCGGACACCATATATTTT.

This clonotype was seen a handful of times. The chain uses TRBV10-3 and TRBJ2-7; D unclear. V was cut by 10 bases and J by 2 bases, with 9 bases left in between. The CDR3 is 11 amino acids. The V gene's germline CDR1 is ENHRY and CDR2 SYGVKD. This CDR3 reads CATSRTYEQYF. CDR3 sequence (DNA): TGTGCCACGTCCCGAACCTACGAGCAGTACTTC.

This clonotype showed up many times. This rearrangement joins TRBV12-3 or TRBV12-4 to TRBJ1-4; TRBD1 matches at 7 bases. With V trimmed by 5 bases and J by 8 bases, 8 bases remained unmatched. The CDR3 is 14 residues long. CDR3 region: CASSTRQGYEKLFF. CDR3 in DNA: TGTGCCAGCAGTACCCGACAGGGCTACGAAAAACTGTTTTTT.

This clonotype showed up many times. The V and J genes are TRBV30 and TRBJ1-4; D is perhaps TRBD1 (6 bases). This CDR3 spans 16 amino acids. V was shortened by 2 bases and J by 7 bases, with 20 bases between the two germline ends. Germline V lookup: CDR1 GTSNPN, CDR2 SVGIG (reference sequence). The CDR3 bases are TGTGCCTGGAGTACCGATGGGACACGGTACCTTGAAAAACTGTTTTTT. The encoded protein is CAWSTDGTRYLEKLFF.

This clonotype appeared many times. At one end the junction does not follow the germline gene, possibly because of a read error. The chain recombines TRBV5-1 with TRBJ2-1; D uncertain. Germline CDR1 is SGHRS and CDR2 is YFSETQ. The CDR3 spans 14 residues. The CDR3 here is CASSLASSYNEQFF. Here the CDR3 DNA reads TGTGCCAGCAGTTTGGCGAGCTCCTACAATGAGCAGTTCTTC.

This clonotype occurred once. A read error may be the cause here, since a much bigger clone is one base away. The chain has TRBV20-1 and TRBJ1-2; TRBD1 might be the D (6 bases). The V and J ends lost 5 bases and 6 bases respectively, with 10 bases between them. CDR1 DFQATT and CDR2 SNEGSKA come from the germline V gene (reference sequence). The CDR3 is 11 amino acids. The CDR3 DNA is TGCAGTGCTGGGAACAGGGATGGCTACACCTTC. Translating gives CSAGNRDGYTF.

This clonotype was found a few times. CDR3 region: CASSVRSDRVSYEQYF. The DNA of the CDR3 is TGTGCCAGTAGTGTCCGATCTGACAGGGTGTCCTACGAGCAGTACTTC. V usage is TRBV19 and J usage is TRBJ2-7; 7 bases agree with TRBD1. Germline V CDR1 and CDR2: LNHDA, SQIVND (reference sequence). There are 16 residues in the CDR3. V was clipped by 5 bases and J by 1 base; unmatched bases: 11.

This clonotype appeared a few times. V gene TRBV5-1 combines with J gene TRBJ2-5, with D possibly TRBD1 on 6 matching bases. This CDR3 has 14 amino acids. With 5 bases removed from V and 5 bases from J, the gap between germline ends came to 16 bases. Germline CDR1 reads SGHRS; CDR2 reads YFSETQ. The CDR3 region is CASRDTGSGETQYF. CDR3 DNA: TGCGCCAGCAGAGATACAGGGTCGGGTGAGACCCAGTACTTC. Combining the CDR3 with reference TRBV5-1 and TRBJ2-5 gives the whole variable domain KAGVTQTPRYLIKTRGQQVTLSCSPISGHRSVSWYQQTPGQGLQFLFEYFSETQRNKGNFPGRFSGRQFSNSRSEMNVSTLELGDSALYLCASRDTGSGETQYFGPGTRLLVL.

J is TRBJ2-2 and V is TRBV28; 8 nucleotides line up with TRBD1. CDR3 length: 15 residues. V lost 6 bases and J lost 3; bases outside the gene matches: 6. Per germline, CDR1 MDHEN and CDR2 SYDVKM. The chain's CDR3 is CASRRQGTDTGELFF. Written as DNA, the CDR3 is TGTGCCAGCAGAAGACAGGGGACTGACACCGGGGAGCTGTTTTTT.